This TCR beta chain was sequenced during a study of tumor-infiltrating lymphocytes in oesophageal squamous cell carcinoma. TCRdb recomputed calls from the PCR reads with MiXCR, one row per CDR3 protein. The table records under 6,500 distinct CDR3 sequences, over 12% of them present only once. This clonotype came up a few times. Trimming cost V 4 bases and J 3 bases, with 10 bases left between them. Germline loops: CDR1 SNHLY, CDR2 FYNNEI. The CDR3 is 14 residues long. Sequencing input: normal esophageal tissue next to the tumor. The clonotype originates from a male donor with esophageal squamous cell carcinoma. The chain uses TRBV2 and TRBJ1-3; tentative D call: TRBD1 (6 bases). The CDR3 bases are TGTGCCAGCAGTGGGATAGGGGGTGGAAACACCATATATTTT. It is translated as CASSGIGGGNTIYF.